The clone carrying this T cell receptor (beta chain) was detected many times. What it binds is unknown. The source of the sample is a study of Graves' ophthalmopathy and Graves' hyperthyroidism. For the study at large: The authors collected peripheral blood at initial diagnosis, before any treatment.

V was trimmed by 6 bases and J by 5 bases, leaving 19 bases between them. The CDR3 consists of 15 residues. Study-level findings and limits: A roughly 80% specificity and around 89% sensitivity were achieved by a 13-signature model that separated ophthalmopathy from stable hyperthyroidism. The authors also found most expanded thyroid clonotypes above 0.001 frequency in blood.

TCR beta CDR3 regions were amplified from RNA transcripts. The library came from an HTBI-primed first-round RT-PCR and a second-round multiplex PCR. TCRdb itself ran the multiplex PCR reads through MiXCR, one entry per CDR3 protein. The sample consists of a few hundred thousand distinct CDR3 sequences, 20% to 25% of them appearing once. The sequenced sample consisted of peripheral blood. The receptor's source is a woman aged 45-65 years with Graves' ophthalmopathy. The V and J genes are TRBV12-3 or TRBV12-4 and TRBJ1-1; tentatively, D is TRBD1 (6 bases). The CDR3 protein is CASSLPLQGSTEAFF. CDR3 nucleotides: TGTGCCAGCAGCCTCCCCCTACAGGGATCTACTGAAGCTTTCTTT.